A single sample is the source of the 18 T cell receptor beta chains below, sequenced in a study of T-cell reconstitution after alpha-beta-depleted transplantation in children (dated by TCRdb to about 2016). The receptor library was made with PCR. Reads for this sample came from an Illumina HiSeq 2500. TCR libraries were prepared with molecular barcoding, using unique molecular identifiers to normalize TCRbeta repertoire quantification. TCRdb passed the public sequencing reads through fastp at Q25 and MiXCR, retaining productive beta sequences. CDR3 protein duplicates are merged, each entry listing the most common genes and DNA. Recorded for this sample are around 370,000 distinct CDR3 sequences; 15% to 20% of them occurred a single time. The top ten hold around 38% of the sample. What the treatment or condition label conveys for this sample: allogeneic hematopoietic cell transplantation with graft depleted of TCRalphabeta T cells and CD19 B cells.

Material: PBMCs, mostly from graft donor cells, obtained 360 days after TCRalphabeta/CD19-depleted stem cell transplant. Receptors were obtained from a male patient aged 2 to 9 who had a stem cell transplant for acute lymphoblastic leukemia, so the T cells may come from the graft donor.

This clonotype was recorded at least ten times. This rearrangement joins TRBV5-1 to TRBJ2-2; TRBD2 agrees at 15 bases. This CDR3 spans 15 amino acids. Germline V gene sequence: CDR1 SGHRS, CDR2 YFSETQ. Trimming cost V 4 bases and J 7 bases; bases outside gene matches: 2. The CDR3 here is CASSKGLAGGGELFF. In nucleotides, the CDR3 is TGCGCCAGCAGCAAGGGACTAGCGGGAGGCGGGGAGCTGTTTTTT. Full variable domain (missing parts from reference TRBV5-1 and TRBJ2-2): KAGVTQTPRYLIKTRGQQVTLSCSPISGHRSVSWYQQTPGQGLQFLFEYFSETQRNKGNFPGRFSGRQFSNSRSEMNVSTLELGDSALYLCASSKGLAGGGELFFGEGSRLTVL.

The V gene is TRBV28, the J gene TRBJ2-4; 10 nucleotides align to TRBD2. The junction had 10 bases not matched to a gene; V was cut back by 3 bases and J by 8 bases. The V gene's germline CDR1 is MDHEN and CDR2 SYDVKM. The CDR3 is made up of 16 amino acids. CDR3 in amino acids: CASSFLAGAQGDIQYF. The CDR3 region has the DNA TGTGCCAGCAGTTTCCTAGCGGGAGCCCAAGGGGACATTCAGTACTTC.

This clonotype was seen many times. The chain links TRBV5-1 to TRBJ1-4; D is perhaps TRBD1 (5 bases). CDR1 and CDR2 (germline): SGHRS, YFSETQ. Trimming removed 4 bases at V and 3 bases at J, with 10 bases between. This CDR3 contains 14 residues. The CDR3 nucleotides are TGCGCCAGCAGCGGCGGGACTCCTAATGAAAAACTGTTTTTT. As protein: CASSGGTPNEKLFF.

This clonotype was picked up a small number of times. CDR3: CASSFGRGANTGELFF. The DNA of the CDR3 is TGTGCCAGCAGTTTTGGTCGGGGCGCGAACACCGGGGAGCTGTTTTTT. The V and J genes are TRBV12-3 or TRBV12-4 and TRBJ2-2, with D perhaps matching TRBD1 or TRBD2 (5 bases each). V was trimmed by 3 bases and J by 0 bases, leaving 11 bases between them. This CDR3 comprises 16 residues.

This clonotype was observed many times. The rearrangement links TRBV9 to TRBJ2-7; D may be TRBD2 (6 bases). The germline gives CDR1 SGDLS, CDR2 YYNGEE. V was cut by 4 bases and J by 1 base, with 15 bases left in between. The CDR3 is 15 amino acids. The CDR3 region is CASSPTVGGSYEQYF. CDR3 coding DNA: TGTGCCAGCAGCCCGACAGTGGGAGGATCCTACGAGCAGTACTTC. Full variable domain (remainder filled in from reference TRBV9 and TRBJ2-7): DSGVTQTPKHLITATGQRVTLRCSPRSGDLSVYWYQQSLDQGLQFLIQYYNGEERAKGNILERFSAQQFPDLHSELNLSSLELGDSALYFCASSPTVGGSYEQYFGPGTRLTVT.

The chain combines TRBV4-3 with TRBJ1-1; the D gene is possibly TRBD1 (5 bases). CDR3 length: 14 amino acids. V was pared by 2 bases and J by 8 bases, with 15 bases between. CDR1 is LGHNA, CDR2 YSLEER, per germline. The CDR3 DNA follows: TGCGCCAGCAGCCAATCTATCTGGGGCGGGGAAGCTTTCTTT. This sequence encodes CASSQSIWGGEAFF.

CDR3 residues: CASSLARTFNREQYF. CDR3 bases: TGCGCCAGCAGCTTGGCTCGGACGTTTAATAGGGAGCAGTACTTC. The rearrangement uses TRBV5-1 and TRBJ2-7, with D unclear. This CDR3 contains 15 residues. V lost 0 bases, J lost 7 bases, and 17 bases lay in between. Germline CDR1 reads SGHRS; CDR2 reads YFSETQ. The whole variable domain, filled in from reference TRBV5-1 and TRBJ2-7, reads KAGVTQTPRYLIKTRGQQVTLSCSPISGHRSVSWYQQTPGQGLQFLFEYFSETQRNKGNFPGRFSGRQFSNSRSEMNVSTLELGDSALYLCASSLARTFNREQYFGPGTRLTVT.

The chain joins TRBV12-3 or TRBV12-4 to TRBJ2-2; tentative D call: TRBD1 (7 bases). The CDR3 extends over 14 amino acids. The V end lost 6 bases, the J end lost 8 bases, and 16 bases lay between the germline ends. CDR3 sequence: CASSRGGGGGELFF. In DNA form, the CDR3 reads TGTGCCAGCAGCCGAGGAGGGGGCGGGGGGGAGCTGTTTTTT.

The chain recombines TRBV4-1 with TRBJ2-5; no reliable D call. V was trimmed by 2 bases and J by 0 bases, leaving 7 bases between them. The germline V gene has CDR1 MGHRA and CDR2 YSYEKL. The CDR3 contains 14 residues. CDR3 protein: CASSQRGNQETQYF. For the CDR3, the DNA is TGCGCCAGCAGCCAACGTGGAAACCAAGAGACCCAGTACTTC.

This clonotype was seen a single time. The chain is built from TRBV29-1 and TRBJ2-7; TRBD2 matches at 11 bases. CDR3 size: 19 residues. J lost 6 bases, V lost 1 base, and 20 bases had no gene match. Germline loops: CDR1 SQVTM, CDR2 ANQGSEA. CDR3 nucleotide sequence: TGCAGCGTTGAAGGGGGAACTAGCGGGAGTTTCGATTCCGCCGGCGAGCAGTACTTC. Protein: CSVEGGTSGSFDSAGEQYF.

The chain couples TRBV7-2 to TRBJ1-6; possible D gene TRBD1, 5 bases. In germline, CDR1 is SGHTA, CDR2 FQGNSA. With 2 bases removed from V and 7 bases from J, the gap between germline ends came to 15 bases. The CDR3 sequence is 16 residues long. The CDR3 is CASSLSGSRLNSPLHF. The CDR3, as DNA: TGTGCCAGCAGCTTATCAGGGTCGCGATTAAATTCACCCCTCCACTTT.

This clonotype appeared a few times. This sequence joins TRBV10-3 and TRBJ1-1, with a tentative D call TRBD1 (5 bases). Trimming cost V 4 bases and J 5 bases, with 14 bases left between them. The CDR3 is 14 amino acids. CDR1 and CDR2 (germline): ENHRY, SYGVKD. The CDR3 spells CAISGTSRGTEAFF. CDR3 nucleotide sequence: TGTGCCATCAGTGGTACATCGAGGGGAACTGAAGCTTTCTTT.

This clonotype has only a few counts. The chain couples TRBV15 to TRBJ1-5; D is uncertain. Germline-derived CDR1 and CDR2 are LNHNV and YYDKDF (reference sequence). The CDR3 has 14 residues. Deletions cut 8 bases from V and 1 base from J, with 12 bases between. As DNA, the CDR3 is TGTGCCACCGAGTCTATGGGGAGCAATCAGCCCCAGCATTTT. Its protein is CATESMGSNQPQHF.

This sequence joins TRBV6-1 and TRBJ1-1; D might be TRBD1 (5 bases). The germline V gene encodes CDR1 MNHNS and CDR2 SASEGT. This CDR3 contains 13 residues. The V end was cut by 8 bases, the J end by 4 bases, with 14 bases between. As DNA, the CDR3 is TGTGCCAGCTCCTGGAGGGGACTCACTGAAGCTTTCTTT. Translating gives CASSWRGLTEAFF.

Worth noting for this clonotype: This clone may be a read error of a much larger clone one base away. This chain connects TRBV20-1 to TRBJ2-3, with 10 bases matching TRBD2. Trimming cost V 2 bases and J 7 bases; bases outside gene matches: 6. This CDR3 has 14 amino acids. Germline CDR1 DFQATT, CDR2 SNEGSKA (reference sequence). The DNA for the CDR3 is TGCAGTGCTAGATCAAGGACTAGCGGAAATACGCAGTATTTT. Encoded protein: CSARSRTSGNTQYF.

This clonotype was seen a few times. The chain employs TRBV5-1 and TRBJ2-7; weak D call: TRBD2 (5 bases). The CDR3 runs to 11 residues. Germline loops: CDR1 SGHRS, CDR2 YFSETQ. Trimming pared 3 bases from V and 5 bases from J, leaving 6 bases between. CDR3 region: CASSSGDEQYF. The CDR3 nucleotides read TGCGCCAGCAGCTCCGGGGACGAGCAGTACTTC.

The CDR3 DNA reads as TGTGCCAGCAGCTTAGAAGCGGGAGCGGGCAATGAGCAGTTCTTC. Translated: CASSLEAGAGNEQFF. The rearrangement links TRBV7-2 to TRBJ2-1; 8 bases fit TRBD2. Per germline, CDR1 SGHTA and CDR2 FQGNSA. This CDR3 region has 15 residues. Trimming removed 1 base from V and 6 bases from J; junction bases left unmatched: 5. Full variable domain (missing parts from reference TRBV7-2 and TRBJ2-1): GAGVSQSPSNKVTEKGKDVELRCDPISGHTALYWYRQSLGQGLEFLIYFQGNSAPDKSGLPSDRFSAERTGGSVSTLTIQRTQQEDSAVYLCASSLEAGAGNEQFFGPGTRLTVL.

This clonotype was observed a few times. The chain is built from TRBV12-5 and TRBJ2-1; 12 bases agree with TRBD2. The CDR3 runs to 16 residues. V lost 5 bases to trimming and J lost 6 bases; unmatched junction nucleotides: 8. Germline CDR1 reads LGHNT; CDR2 reads FRNRAP. CDR3 nucleotide sequence: TGTGCTAGTGGTATATCGGGACTAGCGGGTTCCAATGAGCAGTTCTTC. Protein: CASGISGLAGSNEQFF.